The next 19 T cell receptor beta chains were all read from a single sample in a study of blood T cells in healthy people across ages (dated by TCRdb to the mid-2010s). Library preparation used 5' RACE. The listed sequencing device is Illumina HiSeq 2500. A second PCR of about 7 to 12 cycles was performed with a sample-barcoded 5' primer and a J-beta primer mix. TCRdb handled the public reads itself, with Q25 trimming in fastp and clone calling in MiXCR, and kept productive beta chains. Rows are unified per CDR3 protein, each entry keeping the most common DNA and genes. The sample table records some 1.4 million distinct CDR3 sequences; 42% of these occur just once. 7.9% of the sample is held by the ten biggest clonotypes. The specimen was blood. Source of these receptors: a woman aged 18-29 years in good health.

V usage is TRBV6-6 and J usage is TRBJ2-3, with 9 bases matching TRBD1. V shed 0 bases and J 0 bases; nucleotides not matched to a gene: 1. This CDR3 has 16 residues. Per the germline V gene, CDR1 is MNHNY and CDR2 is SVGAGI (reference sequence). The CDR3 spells CASSYSGQGSTDTQYF. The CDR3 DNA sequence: TGTGCCAGCAGTTACTCAGGACAGGGGAGCACAGATACGCAGTATTTT.

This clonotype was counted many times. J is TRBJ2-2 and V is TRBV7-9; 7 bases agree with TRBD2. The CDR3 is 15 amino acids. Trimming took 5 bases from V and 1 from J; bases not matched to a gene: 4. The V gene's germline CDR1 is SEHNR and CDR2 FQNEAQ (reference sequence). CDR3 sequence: CASSLGGVNTGELFF. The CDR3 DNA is TGTGCCAGCAGCCTGGGGGGGGTGAACACCGGGGAGCTGTTTTTT.

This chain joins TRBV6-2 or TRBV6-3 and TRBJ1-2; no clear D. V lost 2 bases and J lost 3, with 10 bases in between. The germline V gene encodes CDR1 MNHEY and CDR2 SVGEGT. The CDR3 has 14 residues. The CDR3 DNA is TGTGCCAGCAGTTACAAGGCGGATTACTATGGCTACACCTTC. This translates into CASSYKADYYGYTF.

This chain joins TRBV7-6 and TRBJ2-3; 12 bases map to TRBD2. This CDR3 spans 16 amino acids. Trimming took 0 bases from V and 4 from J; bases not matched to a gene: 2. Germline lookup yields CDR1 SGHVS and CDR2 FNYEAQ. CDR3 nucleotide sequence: TGTGCCAGCAGCTTAGCGCGACTAGCGGGAGCAGATACGCAGTATTTT. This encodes CASSLARLAGADTQYF. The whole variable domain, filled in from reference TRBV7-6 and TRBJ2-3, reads GAGVSQSPRYKVTKRGQDVALRCDPISGHVSLYWYRQALGQGPEFLTYFNYEAQQDKSGLPNDRFSAERPEGSISTLTIQRTEQRDSAMYRCASSLARLAGADTQYFGPGTRLTVL.

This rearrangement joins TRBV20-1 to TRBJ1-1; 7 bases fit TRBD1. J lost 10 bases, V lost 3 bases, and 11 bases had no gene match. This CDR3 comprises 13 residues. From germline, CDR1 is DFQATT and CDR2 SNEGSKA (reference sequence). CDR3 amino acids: CSARRQGDHGAFF. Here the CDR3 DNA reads TGCAGTGCTAGGCGTCAGGGGGACCATGGAGCTTTCTTT.

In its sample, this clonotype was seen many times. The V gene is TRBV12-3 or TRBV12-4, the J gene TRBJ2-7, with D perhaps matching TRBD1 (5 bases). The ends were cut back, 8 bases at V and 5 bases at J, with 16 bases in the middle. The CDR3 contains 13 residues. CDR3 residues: CASGDSNAHEQYF. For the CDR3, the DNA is TGTGCCAGCGGAGACAGTAACGCCCACGAGCAGTACTTC.

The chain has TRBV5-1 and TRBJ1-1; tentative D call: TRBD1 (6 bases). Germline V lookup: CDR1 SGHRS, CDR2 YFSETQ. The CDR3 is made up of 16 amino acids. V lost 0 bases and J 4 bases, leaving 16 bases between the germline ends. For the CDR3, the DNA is TGCGCCAGCAGCTTGGGGCGGGGGGCGCGCGGCACTGAAGCTTTCTTT. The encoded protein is CASSLGRGARGTEAFF.

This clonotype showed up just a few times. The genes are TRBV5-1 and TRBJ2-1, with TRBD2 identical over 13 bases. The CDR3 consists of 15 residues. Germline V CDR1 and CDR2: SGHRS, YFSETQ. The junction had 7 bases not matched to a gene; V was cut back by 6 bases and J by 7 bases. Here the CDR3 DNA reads TGCGCCAGCATCTCACTAGCGGGGGGGCCGAATGAGCAGTTCTTC. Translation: CASISLAGGPNEQFF.

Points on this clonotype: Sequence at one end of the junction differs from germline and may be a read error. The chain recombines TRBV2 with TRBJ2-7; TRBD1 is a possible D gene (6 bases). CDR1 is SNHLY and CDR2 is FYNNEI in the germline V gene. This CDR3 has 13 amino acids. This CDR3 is CAISLQGSYEQYF. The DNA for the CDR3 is TGTGCCATCAGTTTACAGGGCTCCTACGAGCAGTACTTC.

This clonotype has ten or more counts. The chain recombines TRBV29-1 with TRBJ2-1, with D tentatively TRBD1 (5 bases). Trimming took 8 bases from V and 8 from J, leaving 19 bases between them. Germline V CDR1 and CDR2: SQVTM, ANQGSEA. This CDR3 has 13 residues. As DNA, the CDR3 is TGCAGCCTCGCAAAGGGGTTGACCCATGAGCAGTTCTTC. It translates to CSLAKGLTHEQFF.

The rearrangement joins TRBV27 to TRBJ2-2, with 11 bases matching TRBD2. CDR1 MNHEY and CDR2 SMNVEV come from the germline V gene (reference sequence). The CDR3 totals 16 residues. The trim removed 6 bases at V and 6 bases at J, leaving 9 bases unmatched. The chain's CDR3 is CASRASGRWGAGELFF. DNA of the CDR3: TGTGCCAGCAGAGCTAGCGGGAGGTGGGGCGCCGGGGAGCTGTTTTTT.

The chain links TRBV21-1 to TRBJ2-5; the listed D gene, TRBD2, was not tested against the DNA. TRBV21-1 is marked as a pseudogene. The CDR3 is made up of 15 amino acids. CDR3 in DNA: TGTGCCAGCAGTCCCGGTGCTAGCGGGAGAGAGACCCAGTACTTC. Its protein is CASSPGASGRETQYF.

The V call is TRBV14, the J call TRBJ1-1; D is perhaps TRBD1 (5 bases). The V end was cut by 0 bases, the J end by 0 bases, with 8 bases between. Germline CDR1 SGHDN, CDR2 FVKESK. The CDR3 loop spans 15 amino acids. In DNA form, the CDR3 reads TGTGCCAGCAGCCAAGATCCAGGGATGAACACTGAAGCTTTCTTT. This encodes CASSQDPGMNTEAFF.

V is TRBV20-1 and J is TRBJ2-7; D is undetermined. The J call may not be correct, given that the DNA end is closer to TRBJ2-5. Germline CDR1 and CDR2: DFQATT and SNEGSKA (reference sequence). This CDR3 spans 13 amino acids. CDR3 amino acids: CSVVGQHRETQYF. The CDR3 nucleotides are TGCAGTGTAGTAGGGCAGCACCGGGAGACCCAGTACTTC.

CDR3 loop: CASSKEGDQPQHF. In nucleotides, the CDR3 is TGTGCCAGCAGCAAAGAGGGGGATCAGCCCCAGCATTTT. V and J are TRBV21-1 and TRBJ1-5; the table names TRBD1, a call not compared with the DNA. TRBV21-1 is recorded as a pseudogene. The CDR3 is made up of 13 amino acids.

The CDR3 nucleotides read TGTGCCAGCAGTTATTGGGCGGGGCGGACTGAAGCTTTCTTT. It specifies CASSYWAGRTEAFF. This chain uses TRBV6-5 with TRBJ1-1; possible D gene TRBD1, 5 bases. Germline V gene sequence: CDR1 MNHEY, CDR2 SVGAGI. V lost 3 bases and J lost 5, with 13 bases in between. The CDR3 spans 14 residues.

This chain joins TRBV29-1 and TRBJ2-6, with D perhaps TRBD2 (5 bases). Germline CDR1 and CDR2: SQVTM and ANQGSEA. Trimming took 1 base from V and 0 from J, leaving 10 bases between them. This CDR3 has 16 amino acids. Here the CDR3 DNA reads TGCAGCGTTGAAGGGGGAGCCGGCTCTGGGGCCAACGTCCTGACTTTC. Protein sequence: CSVEGGAGSGANVLTF.

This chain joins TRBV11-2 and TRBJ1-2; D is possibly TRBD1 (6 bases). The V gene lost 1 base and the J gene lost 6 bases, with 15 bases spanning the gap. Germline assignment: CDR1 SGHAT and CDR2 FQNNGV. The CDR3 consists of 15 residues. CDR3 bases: TGTGCCAGCAGCTTAGTGCCAGGGGATGAGGATGGCTACACCTTC. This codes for CASSLVPGDEDGYTF.

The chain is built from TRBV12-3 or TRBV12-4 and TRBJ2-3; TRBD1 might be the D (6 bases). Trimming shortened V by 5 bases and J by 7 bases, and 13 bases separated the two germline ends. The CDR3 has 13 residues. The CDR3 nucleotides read TGTGCCAGCAGTGCGGACAGCTCTCATACGCAGTATTTT. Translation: CASSADSSHTQYF.